This T cell receptor (beta chain) was found in a study of shared clonotypes between healthy human individuals. The CDR3 spans 14 residues. V lost 3 bases and J lost 0, with 9 bases in between. Germline loops: CDR1 SGHTA, CDR2 FQGNSA. A note on this clone: Other DNA sequences from this sample encode an identical CDR3 as well.

The test was conducted at deep level. Every subset's genomic DNA went evenly onto several immunoSEQ plates. Under the authors' procedure: From ImmunoSEQ came sequences covering only the junction and carrying no quality scores, so filtering differed. Data came from immunoSEQ multiplex PCR; TCRdb stores just in-frame clones and leaves some out. V and J calls and clone size are given by that table; D and trimming were obtained from the DNA. The table lists approximately 2.5 million clones, around nine tenths of them singletons, with roughly 0.14% in the top ten. V and J are TRBV7-2 and TRBJ2-7; D is unresolved. This TCR derives from a man younger than 30 in good health. The specimen was naive CD4+ T cells sorted from blood. Indicated subset: CD45RA+ positively selected. The CDR3 DNA is TGTGCCAGCAGCTTTGGCGGCTCCTCCTACGAGCAGTACTTC. This translates into CASSFGGSSYEQYF. The full variable domain, its missing parts supplied by reference TRBV7-2 and TRBJ2-7, is GAGVSQSPSNKVTEKGKDVELRCDPISGHTALYWYRQSLGQGLEFLIYFQGNSAPDKSGLPSDRFSAERTGGSVSTLTIQRTQQEDSAVYLCASSFGGSSYEQYFGPGTRLTVT.